Here is one T cell receptor (beta chain) with its context. These data originate in a study of CD8 T cells in Susac syndrome. Trimming shortened V by 6 bases and J by 10 bases, and 16 bases separated the two germline ends. This CDR3 is 13 amino acids long. Germline V gene data show CDR1 as MNHGY and CDR2 as SVAAGI. Peripheral blood CD8+ and CD4+ T cells were profiled by TCR beta sequencing. Random hexamers were used to reverse transcribe the RNA input (roughly 0.5 to 1 ug). TCRdb reanalysed the immunoSEQ multiplex PCR reads using MiXCR and keeps one entry per CDR3 protein. This table has around 130,000 distinct CDR3 sequences, 94% appearing once.

Sequences were obtained from CD4+ T cells from PBMCs. This TCR was sampled from a human donor in good health. The rearrangement links TRBV6-9 to TRBJ2-1; TRBD2 might be the D (5 bases). The CDR3 DNA is TGTGCCAGCAGCCCCAGACTATTCTGGGAGCAGTTCTTC. Translation: CASSPRLFWEQFF.